The 5 T cell receptor beta chains given below trace back to one sample, sequenced in a study of T cell responses to AZD1222 COVID-19 vaccine. Libraries were prepared by immunoSEQ multiplex PCR; TCRdb keeps only in-frame clonotypes and omits some of them. This sample has about 130,000 clones; approximately 95% occur once, and the top ten carry roughly 7%. This specimen consisted of peripheral blood, obtained 28 days after the second AZD1222 dose. These TCRs come from an adult who received the AZD1222 COVID-19 vaccine.

The chain carries TRBV19 and TRBJ2-1, with 10 positions matching TRBD1. There are 15 residues in the CDR3. Germline loops: CDR1 LNHDA, CDR2 SQIVND (reference sequence). Trimming removed 5 bases from V and 8 bases from J; junction bases left unmatched: 9. For the CDR3, the DNA is TGTGCCAGTAGTCGTGTGGGACAGGGGTTGGATGAGCAGTTCTTC. Its translation is CASSRVGQGLDEQFF.

The chain has TRBV18 and TRBJ1-2; perhaps TRBD1 as D (6 bases). Germline CDR1 KGHSH, CDR2 LQKENI. This CDR3 contains 15 residues. Trimming left V 3 bases short and J 2 bases short, with 13 bases between. CDR3 amino acids: CASSPTAGVNYGYTF. The DNA of the CDR3 is TGTGCCAGCTCACCCACGGCAGGGGTCAACTATGGCTACACCTTC. Based on the CDR3 plus reference TRBV18 and TRBJ1-2, the full variable domain is NAGVMQNPRHLVRRRGQEARLRCSPMKGHSHVYWYRQLPEEGLKFMVYLQKENIIDESGMPKERFSAEFPKEGPSILRIQQVVRGDSAAYFCASSPTAGVNYGYTFGSGTRLTVV.

The genes are TRBV6-5 and TRBJ1-2; 7 bases match TRBD1. The CDR3 spans 14 residues. The junction had 10 bases not matched to a gene; V was cut back by 8 bases and J by 4 bases. In germline, CDR1 is MNHEY, CDR2 SVGAGI. The DNA for the CDR3 is TGTGCCAGCTCCCTTCCAGGGGGTCCCTATGGCTACACCTTC. As protein: CASSLPGGPYGYTF.

This rearrangement joins TRBV2 to TRBJ2-1, with D perhaps TRBD1 (7 bases). Germline values: CDR1 SNHLY, CDR2 FYNNEI. Trimming took 8 bases from V and 1 from J, leaving 18 bases between them. The length of the CDR3 is 16 residues. The CDR3 DNA reads as TGTGCCAGCTCTACAGGGGAGGTTGGTTCCTACAATGAGCAGTTCTTC. It yields the protein CASSTGEVGSYNEQFF.

The chain combines TRBV5-8 with TRBJ2-1; the match to TRBD1 covers 7 bases. The germline V gene encodes CDR1 SGHTS and CDR2 YDEGEE. The CDR3 extends over 15 amino acids. Unmatched junction bases numbered 6, after V lost 4 bases and J lost 2 bases. This CDR3 reads CASSLQGPPYNEQFF. As DNA, the CDR3 is TGTGCCAGCAGCCTACAGGGGCCCCCCTACAATGAGCAGTTCTTC.